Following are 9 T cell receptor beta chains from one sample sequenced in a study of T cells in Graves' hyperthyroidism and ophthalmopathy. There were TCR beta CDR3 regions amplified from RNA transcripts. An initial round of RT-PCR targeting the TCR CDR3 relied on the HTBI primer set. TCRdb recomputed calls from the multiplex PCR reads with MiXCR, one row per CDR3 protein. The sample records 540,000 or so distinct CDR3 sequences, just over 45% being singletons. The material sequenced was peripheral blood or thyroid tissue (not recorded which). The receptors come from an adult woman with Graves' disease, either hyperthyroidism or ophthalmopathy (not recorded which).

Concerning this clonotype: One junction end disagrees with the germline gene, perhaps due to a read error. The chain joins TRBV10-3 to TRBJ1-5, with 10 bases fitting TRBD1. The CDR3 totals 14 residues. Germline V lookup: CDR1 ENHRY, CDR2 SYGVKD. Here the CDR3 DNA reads TGTGCCAGCAGTTCCGGACAGGGGGTACAGCCCCAGCATTTT. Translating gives CASSSGQGVQPQHF.

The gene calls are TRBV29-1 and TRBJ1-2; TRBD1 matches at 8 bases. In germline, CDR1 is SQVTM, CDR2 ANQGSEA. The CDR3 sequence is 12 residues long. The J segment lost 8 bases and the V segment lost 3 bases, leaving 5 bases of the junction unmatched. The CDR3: CSVDRTGSGYTF. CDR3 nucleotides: TGCAGCGTTGATAGGACAGGGAGCGGCTACACCTTC.

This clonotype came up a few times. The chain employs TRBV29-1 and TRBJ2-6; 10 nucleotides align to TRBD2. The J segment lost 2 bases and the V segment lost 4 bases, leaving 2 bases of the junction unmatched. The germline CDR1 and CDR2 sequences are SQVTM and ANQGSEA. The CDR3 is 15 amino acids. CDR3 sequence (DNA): TGCAGCGTTGGTACTAGCGGGGCTGGGGCCAACGTCCTGACTTTC. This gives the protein CSVGTSGAGANVLTF.

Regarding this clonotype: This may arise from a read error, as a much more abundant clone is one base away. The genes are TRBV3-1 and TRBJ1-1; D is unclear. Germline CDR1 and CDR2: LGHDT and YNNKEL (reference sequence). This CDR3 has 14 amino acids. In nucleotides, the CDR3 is TGTGCCAGCAGCCAAGCTACTGAGAACGCTGAAGCTTTCTTT. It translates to CASSQATENAEAFF. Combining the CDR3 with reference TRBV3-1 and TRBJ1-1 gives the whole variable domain DTAVSQTPKYLVTQMGNDKSIKCEQNLGHDTMYWYKQDSKKFLKIMFSYNNKELIINETVPNRFSPKSPDKAHLNLHINSLELGDSAVYFCASSQATENAEAFFGQGTRLTVV.

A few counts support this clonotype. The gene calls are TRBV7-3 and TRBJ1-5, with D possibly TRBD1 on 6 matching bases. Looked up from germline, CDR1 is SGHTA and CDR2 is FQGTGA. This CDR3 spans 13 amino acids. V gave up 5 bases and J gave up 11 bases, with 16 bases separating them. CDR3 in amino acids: CASSAAGVETQHF. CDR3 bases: TGTGCCAGCAGCGCAGCAGGGGTAGAGACCCAGCATTTT.

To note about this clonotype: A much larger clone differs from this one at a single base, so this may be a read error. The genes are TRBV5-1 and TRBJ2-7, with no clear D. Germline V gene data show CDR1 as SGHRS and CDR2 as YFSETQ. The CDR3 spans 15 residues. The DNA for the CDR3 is TGCGCCAGCAGCCCCGGGCCGGACCAATCCTACGGGCAGTACTTC. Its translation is CASSPGPDQSYGQYF.

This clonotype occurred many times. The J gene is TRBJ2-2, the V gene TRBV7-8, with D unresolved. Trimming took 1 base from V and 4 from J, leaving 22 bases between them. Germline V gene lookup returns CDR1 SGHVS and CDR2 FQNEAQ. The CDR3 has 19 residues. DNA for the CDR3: TGTGCCAGCAGCTTAGGGGCTCCCGGACCGGCAAAGGCCACCGGGGAGCTGTTTTTT. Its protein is CASSLGAPGPAKATGELFF.

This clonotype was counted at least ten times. Written as DNA, the CDR3 is TGTGCCAGCAGCTTAAGCTTAGGGGGAAACCAAGAGACCCAGTACTTC. This sequence encodes CASSLSLGGNQETQYF. This chain joins TRBV7-8 and TRBJ2-5, with D possibly TRBD1 on 6 matching bases. The CDR3 is 16 residues long. V was shortened by 2 bases and J by 0 bases, with 13 bases between the two germline ends. Germline assignment: CDR1 SGHVS and CDR2 FQNEAQ. The variable domain in full, completed from reference TRBV7-8 and TRBJ2-5, reads GAGVSQSPRYKVAKRGQDVALRCDPISGHVSLFWYQQALGQGPEFLTYFQNEAQLDKSGLPSDRFFAERPEGSVSTLKIQRTQQEDSAVYLCASSLSLGGNQETQYFGPGTRLLVL.

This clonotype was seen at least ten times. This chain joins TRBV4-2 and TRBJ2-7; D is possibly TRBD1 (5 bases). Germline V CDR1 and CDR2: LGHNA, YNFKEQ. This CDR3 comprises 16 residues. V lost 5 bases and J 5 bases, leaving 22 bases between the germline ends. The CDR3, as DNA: TGTGCCAGCAGCAAAACCGATGGAACAAGGGGCGACGAGCAGTACTTC. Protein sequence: CASSKTDGTRGDEQYF.